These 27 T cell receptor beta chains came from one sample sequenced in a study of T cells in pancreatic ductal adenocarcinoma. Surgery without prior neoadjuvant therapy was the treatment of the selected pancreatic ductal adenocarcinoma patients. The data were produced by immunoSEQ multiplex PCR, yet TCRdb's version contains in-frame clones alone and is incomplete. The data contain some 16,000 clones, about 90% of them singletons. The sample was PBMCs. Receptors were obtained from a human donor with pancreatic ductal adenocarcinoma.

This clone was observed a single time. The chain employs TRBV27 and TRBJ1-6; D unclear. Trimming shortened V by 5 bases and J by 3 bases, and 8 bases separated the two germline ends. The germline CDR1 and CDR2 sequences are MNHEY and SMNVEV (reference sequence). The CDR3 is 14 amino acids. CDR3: CASSMWDYNSPLHF. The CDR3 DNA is TGTGCCAGCAGTATGTGGGACTATAATTCACCCCTCCACTTT.

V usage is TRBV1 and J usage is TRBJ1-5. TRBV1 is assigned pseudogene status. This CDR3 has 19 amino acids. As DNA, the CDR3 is TGCACCAGCAGCCAAGATCTAACCGGGGCCTGTAATAGCAATCAGCCCCAGCATTTT. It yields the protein CTSSQDLTGACNSNQPQHF.

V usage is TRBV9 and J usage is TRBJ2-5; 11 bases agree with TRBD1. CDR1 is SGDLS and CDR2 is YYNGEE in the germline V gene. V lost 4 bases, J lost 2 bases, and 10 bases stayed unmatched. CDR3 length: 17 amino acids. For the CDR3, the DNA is TGTGCCAGCAGCTTAGAGGCGGGGACAGGGGGACAAGAGACCCAGTACTTC. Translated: CASSLEAGTGGQETQYF. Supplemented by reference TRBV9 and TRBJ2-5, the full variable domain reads DSGVTQTPKHLITATGQRVTLRCSPRSGDLSVYWYQQSLDQGLQFLIQYYNGEERAKGNILERFSAQQFPDLHSELNLSSLELGDSALYFCASSLEAGTGGQETQYFGPGTRLLVL.

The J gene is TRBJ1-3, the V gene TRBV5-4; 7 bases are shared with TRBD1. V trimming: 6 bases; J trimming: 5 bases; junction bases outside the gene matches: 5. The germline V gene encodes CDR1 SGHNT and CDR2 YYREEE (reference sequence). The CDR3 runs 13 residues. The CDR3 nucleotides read TGTGCCAGCAACATACAGGGGCGAAACACCATATATTTT. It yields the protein CASNIQGRNTIYF. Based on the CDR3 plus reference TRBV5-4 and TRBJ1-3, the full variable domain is ETGVTQSPTHLIKTRGQQVTLRCSSQSGHNTVSWYQQALGQGPQFIFQYYREEENGRGNFPPRFSGLQFPNYSSELNVNALELDDSALYLCASNIQGRNTIYFGEGSWLTVV.

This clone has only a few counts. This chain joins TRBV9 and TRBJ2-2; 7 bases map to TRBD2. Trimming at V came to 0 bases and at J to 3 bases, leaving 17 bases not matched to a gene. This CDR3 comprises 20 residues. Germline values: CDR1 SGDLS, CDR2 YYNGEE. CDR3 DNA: TGTGCCAGCAGCGTAGAGCGACTGTGGGGGGGTATAGCGGACACCGGGGAGCTGTTTTTT. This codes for CASSVERLWGGIADTGELFF.

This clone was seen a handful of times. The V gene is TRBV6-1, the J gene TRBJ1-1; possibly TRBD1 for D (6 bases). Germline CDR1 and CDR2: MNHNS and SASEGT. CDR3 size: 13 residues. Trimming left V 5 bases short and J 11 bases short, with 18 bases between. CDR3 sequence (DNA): TGTGCCAGCAGTTCGAACCGGGACACGAGGGCTTTCTTT. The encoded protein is CASSSNRDTRAFF.

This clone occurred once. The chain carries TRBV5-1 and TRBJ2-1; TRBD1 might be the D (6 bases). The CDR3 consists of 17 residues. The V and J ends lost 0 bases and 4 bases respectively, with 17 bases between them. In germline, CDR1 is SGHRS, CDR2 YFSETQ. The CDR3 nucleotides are TGCGCCAGCAGCTTGGCCAGGGGCCAAGTGTCTTACAATGAGCAGTTCTTC. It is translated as CASSLARGQVSYNEQFF.

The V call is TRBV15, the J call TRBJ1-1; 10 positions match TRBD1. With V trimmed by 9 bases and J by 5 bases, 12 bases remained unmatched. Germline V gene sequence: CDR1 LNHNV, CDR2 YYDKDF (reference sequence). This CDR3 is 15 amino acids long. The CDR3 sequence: CATLTRDRGRTEAFF. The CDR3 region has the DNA TGTGCCACTCTTACCCGGGACAGGGGACGGACTGAAGCTTTCTTT.

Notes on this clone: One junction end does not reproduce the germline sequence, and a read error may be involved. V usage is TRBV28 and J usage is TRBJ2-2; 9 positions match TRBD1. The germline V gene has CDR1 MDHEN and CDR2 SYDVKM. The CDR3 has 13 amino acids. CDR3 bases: TGTGCCAGCCGTCGGGGGCCTACAGGGGGCGCGATTTTT. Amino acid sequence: CASRRGPTGGAIF.

CDR3 nucleotide sequence: TGTGCCAGCAGTCCAGGGACTAGCGGGATAAAGACCCAGTACTTC. Its protein product is CASSPGTSGIKTQYF. The chain uses TRBV27 and TRBJ2-5, with 13 bases aligning to TRBD2. The CDR3 is made up of 15 amino acids. CDR1 and CDR2 from the germline V gene are MNHEY and SMNVEV (reference sequence). The trim removed 5 bases at V and 6 bases at J, leaving 6 bases unmatched.

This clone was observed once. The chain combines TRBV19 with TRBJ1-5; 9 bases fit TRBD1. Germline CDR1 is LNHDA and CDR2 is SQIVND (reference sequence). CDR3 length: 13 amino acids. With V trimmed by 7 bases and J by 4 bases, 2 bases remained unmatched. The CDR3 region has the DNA TGTGCCAGTAAGGACAGGGGAAATCAGCCCCAGCATTTT. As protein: CASKDRGNQPQHF.

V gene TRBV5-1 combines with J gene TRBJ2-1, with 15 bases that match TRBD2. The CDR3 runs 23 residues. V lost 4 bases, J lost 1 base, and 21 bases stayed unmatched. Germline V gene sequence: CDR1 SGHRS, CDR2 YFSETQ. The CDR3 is CASSLPGRTSGGASPRSYNEQFF. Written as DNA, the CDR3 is TGCGCCAGCAGCCTCCCAGGCAGGACTAGCGGGGGGGCCTCCCCAAGATCCTACAATGAGCAGTTCTTC. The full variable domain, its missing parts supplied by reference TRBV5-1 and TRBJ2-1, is KAGVTQTPRYLIKTRGQQVTLSCSPISGHRSVSWYQQTPGQGLQFLFEYFSETQRNKGNFPGRFSGRQFSNSRSEMNVSTLELGDSALYLCASSLPGRTSGGASPRSYNEQFFGPGTRLTVL.

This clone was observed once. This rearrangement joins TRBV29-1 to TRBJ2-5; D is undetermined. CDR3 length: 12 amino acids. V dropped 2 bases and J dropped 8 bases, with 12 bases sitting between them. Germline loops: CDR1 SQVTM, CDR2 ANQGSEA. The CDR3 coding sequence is TGCAGCGTTGAAATGAGAGAAGGCACCCAGTACTTC. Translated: CSVEMREGTQYF.

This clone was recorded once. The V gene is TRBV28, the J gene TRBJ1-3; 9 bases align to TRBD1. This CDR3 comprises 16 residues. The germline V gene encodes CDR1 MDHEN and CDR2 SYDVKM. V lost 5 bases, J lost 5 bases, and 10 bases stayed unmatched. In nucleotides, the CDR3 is TGTGCCAGCAGTCCTACCGGGACAGGGCAAAGAAACACCATATATTTT. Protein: CASSPTGTGQRNTIYF.

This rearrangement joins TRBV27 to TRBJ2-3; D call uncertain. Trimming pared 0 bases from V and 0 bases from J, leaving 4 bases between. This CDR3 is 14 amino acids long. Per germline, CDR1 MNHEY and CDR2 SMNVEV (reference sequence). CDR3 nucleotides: TGTGCCAGCAGTTTATCCTCTAGCACAGATACGCAGTATTTT. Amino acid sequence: CASSLSSSTDTQYF.

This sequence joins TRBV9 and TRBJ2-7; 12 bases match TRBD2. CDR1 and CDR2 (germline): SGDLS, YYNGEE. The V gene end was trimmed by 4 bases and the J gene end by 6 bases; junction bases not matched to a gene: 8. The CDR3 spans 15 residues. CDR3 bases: TGTGCCAGCAGCCCCCGGACTAGCGGGACCGGCGAGCAGTACTTC. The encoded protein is CASSPRTSGTGEQYF.

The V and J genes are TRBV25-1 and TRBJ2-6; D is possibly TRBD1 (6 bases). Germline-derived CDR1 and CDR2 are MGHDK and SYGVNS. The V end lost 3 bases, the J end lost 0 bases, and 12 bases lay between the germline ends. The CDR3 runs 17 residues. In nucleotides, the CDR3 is TGTGCCAGCAGTGATCTTCAGGGGCGCTCTGGGGCCAACGTCCTGACTTTC. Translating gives CASSDLQGRSGANVLTF. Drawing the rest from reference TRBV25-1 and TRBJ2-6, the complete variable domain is EADIYQTPRYLVIGTGKKITLECSQTMGHDKMYWYQQDPGMELHLIHYSYGVNSTEKGDLSSESTVSRIRTEHFPLTLESARPSHTSQYLCASSDLQGRSGANVLTFGAGSRLTVL.

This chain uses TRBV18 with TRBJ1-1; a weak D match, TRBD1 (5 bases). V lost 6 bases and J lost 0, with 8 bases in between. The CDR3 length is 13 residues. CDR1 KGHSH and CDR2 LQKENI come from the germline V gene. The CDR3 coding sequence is TGTGCCAGCTCGCAGACAGTGAACACTGAAGCTTTCTTT. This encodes CASSQTVNTEAFF.

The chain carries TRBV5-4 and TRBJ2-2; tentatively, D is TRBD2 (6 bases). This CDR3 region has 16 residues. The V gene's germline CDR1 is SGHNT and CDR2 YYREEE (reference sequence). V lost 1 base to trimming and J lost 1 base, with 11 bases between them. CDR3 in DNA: TGTGCCAGCAGCTTGTCAGGCGGGGAGAACACCGGGGAGCTGTTTTTT. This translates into CASSLSGGENTGELFF.

The CDR3 region has the DNA TGTGCCAGCAGCTTAACTACCGGGACTAGCGGGGGGAGAAATGAGCAGTTCTTC. Residues: CASSLTTGTSGGRNEQFF. This rearrangement joins TRBV7-2 to TRBJ2-1, with 15 bases lining up with TRBD2. Germline V gene lookup returns CDR1 SGHTA and CDR2 FQGNSA. The CDR3 is made up of 18 amino acids. The V and J ends lost 2 bases and 7 bases, in that order; junction bases with no gene match: 9.

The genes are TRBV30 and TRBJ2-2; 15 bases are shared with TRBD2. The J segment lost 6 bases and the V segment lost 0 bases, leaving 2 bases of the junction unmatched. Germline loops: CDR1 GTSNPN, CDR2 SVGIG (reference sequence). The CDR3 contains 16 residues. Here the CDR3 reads CAWSVGTSGGPGELFF. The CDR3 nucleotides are TGTGCCTGGAGTGTGGGGACTAGCGGGGGGCCCGGGGAGCTGTTTTTT. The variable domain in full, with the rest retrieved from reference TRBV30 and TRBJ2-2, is SQTIHQWPATLVQPVGSPLSLECTVEGTSNPNLYWYRQAAGRGLQLLFYSVGIGQISSEVPQNLSASRPQDRQFILSSKKLLLSDSGFYLCAWSVGTSGGPGELFFGEGSRLTVL.

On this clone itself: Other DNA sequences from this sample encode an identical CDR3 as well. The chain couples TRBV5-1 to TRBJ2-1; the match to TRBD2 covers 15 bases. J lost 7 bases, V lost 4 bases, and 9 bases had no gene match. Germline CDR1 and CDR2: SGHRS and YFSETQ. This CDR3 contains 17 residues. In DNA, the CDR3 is TGCGCCAGCAGCCTAACAGCTGGACTAGCGGGAGGGAATGAGCAGTTCTTC. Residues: CASSLTAGLAGGNEQFF.

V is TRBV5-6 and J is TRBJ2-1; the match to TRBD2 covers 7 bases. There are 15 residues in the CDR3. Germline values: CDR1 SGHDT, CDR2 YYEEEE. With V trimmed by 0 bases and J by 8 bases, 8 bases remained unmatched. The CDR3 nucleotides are TGTGCCAGCAGCTTGGTTGGGGGAGGGCCCGATGAGCAGTTCTTC. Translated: CASSLVGGGPDEQFF.

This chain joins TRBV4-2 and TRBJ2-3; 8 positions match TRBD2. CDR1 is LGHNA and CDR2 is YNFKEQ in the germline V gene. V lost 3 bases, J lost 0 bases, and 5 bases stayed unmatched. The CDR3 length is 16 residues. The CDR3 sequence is CASSQSGGPSTDTQYF. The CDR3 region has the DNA TGTGCCAGCAGCCAGAGCGGGGGCCCTAGCACAGATACGCAGTATTTT.

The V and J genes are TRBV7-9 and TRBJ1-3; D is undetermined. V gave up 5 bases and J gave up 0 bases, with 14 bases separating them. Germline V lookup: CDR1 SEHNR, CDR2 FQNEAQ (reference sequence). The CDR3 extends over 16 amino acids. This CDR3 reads CASSPTRTSSGNTIYF. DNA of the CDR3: TGTGCCAGCAGCCCCACGCGTACCAGCTCTGGAAACACCATATATTTT.

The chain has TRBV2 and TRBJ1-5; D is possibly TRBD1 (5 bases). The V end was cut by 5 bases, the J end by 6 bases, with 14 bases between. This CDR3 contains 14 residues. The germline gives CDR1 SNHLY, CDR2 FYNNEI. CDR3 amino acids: CASSPTTARQPQHF. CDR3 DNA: TGTGCCAGCAGTCCTACGACAGCGCGTCAGCCCCAGCATTTT.

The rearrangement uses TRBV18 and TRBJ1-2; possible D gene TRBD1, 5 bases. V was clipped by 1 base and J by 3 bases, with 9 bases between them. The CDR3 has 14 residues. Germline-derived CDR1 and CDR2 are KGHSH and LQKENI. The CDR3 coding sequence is TGTGCCAGCTCACCACTTCGGGACGACTATGGCTACACCTTC. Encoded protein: CASSPLRDDYGYTF.